The rows below give T cell receptor beta chains drawn from one sample of a study of cytomegalovirus exposure and HLA in healthy donors. The assay was immunoSEQ multiplex PCR, and TCRdb's table has in-frame clones only and misses some. The sample holds under 200,000 clones; approximately 80% are singletons and the top ten take roughly 14%. The sequenced sample was PBMCs. Receptors originate from a young woman in good health and CMV-seropositive. CDR3s include the opening cysteine and the closing phenylalanine or tryptophan. Each record gives: CDR3 DNA, CDR3 protein, J gene, D gene, clone size, V gene. The D gene is left open where the match is weak. Expanded clones get a size class; other rows say once, few or many, or leave the size out.

CDR3 DNA: TGTGCCAGCAGCTATCCGACAGGTGGCGAAAAACTGTTTTTT
CDR3 protein: CASSYPTGGEKLFF
J gene: TRBJ1-4
D gene: NA
clone size: once
V gene: TRBV7-9

CDR3 DNA: TGCAGTGCTAACAGGAACACTGAAGCTTTCTTT
CDR3 protein: CSANRNTEAFF
J gene: TRBJ1-1
D gene: NA
clone size: NA
V gene: TRBV20-1

CDR3 DNA: TGCGCCAGCAGCCTCTTACAGGGTTTGGACACCGGGGAGCTGTTTTTT
CDR3 protein: CASSLLQGLDTGELFF
J gene: TRBJ2-2
D gene: NA
clone size: NA
V gene: TRBV4-1

CDR3 DNA: TGTGCCATCAGGAGCGGGGGAGCTCAAGAGACCCAGTACTTC
CDR3 protein: CAIRSGGAQETQYF
J gene: TRBJ2-5
D gene: TRBD2
clone size: NA
V gene: TRBV10-3

CDR3 DNA: TGTGCCAGCAGTCTTGGATCAAAGGACAGGGGGCGCGATGGCTACACCTTC
CDR3 protein: CASSLGSKDRGRDGYTF
J gene: TRBJ1-2
D gene: TRBD1
clone size: NA
V gene: TRBV9

CDR3 DNA: TGTGCCAGCAGCGTGGGACAGCTCTCTGGGGCCAACGTCCTGACTTTC
CDR3 protein: CASSVGQLSGANVLTF
J gene: TRBJ2-6
D gene: TRBD1
clone size: NA
V gene: TRBV11-2

CDR3 DNA: TGTGCCAGTAGTATTGGGGGGACAGGGTCCTACGAGCAGTACTTC
CDR3 protein: CASSIGGTGSYEQYF
J gene: TRBJ2-7
D gene: TRBD1
clone size: NA
V gene: TRBV19

CDR3 DNA: TGTGCCTGGAGTGGTGGTGCGGGAAGAACCCACGAGCAGTACTTC
CDR3 protein: CAWSGGAGRTHEQYF
J gene: TRBJ2-7
D gene: NA
clone size: once
V gene: TRBV30

CDR3 DNA: TGTGCCAGCTCACCCGGACAGGGGCACAACACTGAAGCTTTCTTT
CDR3 protein: CASSPGQGHNTEAFF
J gene: TRBJ1-1
D gene: TRBD1
clone size: NA
V gene: TRBV18

CDR3 DNA: TGTGCCAGCAGCCAGGACAGGGTTGGTTGGAACACCGGGGAGCTGTTTTTT
CDR3 protein: CASSQDRVGWNTGELFF
J gene: TRBJ2-2
D gene: TRBD1
clone size: NA
V gene: TRBV5-4

CDR3 DNA: TGTGCCAGCAGTCTAAACAATGAGCAGTTCTTC
CDR3 protein: CASSLNNEQFF
J gene: TRBJ2-1
D gene: NA
clone size: NA
V gene: TRBV6-6

CDR3 DNA: TGTGCCAGCAGCTCGGGGGTTAATCAGCCCCAGCATTTT
CDR3 protein: CASSSGVNQPQHF
J gene: TRBJ1-5
D gene: NA
clone size: NA
V gene: TRBV7-9

CDR3 DNA: TGTGCCAGCAGTGGTACGCCCAGGAGGCGGGGACTAGCGGGGGGTCAAGAGACCCAGTACTTC
CDR3 protein: CASSGTPRRRGLAGGQETQYF
J gene: TRBJ2-5
D gene: TRBD2
clone size: NA
V gene: TRBV2

CDR3 DNA: TGTGCCAGCAGCGTCCTACAGGGGTTGGGTGGCTACACCTTC
CDR3 protein: CASSVLQGLGGYTF
J gene: TRBJ1-2
D gene: TRBD1
clone size: NA
V gene: TRBV9

CDR3 DNA: TGTGCCAGCAGTTTGAGTAGAGGGGGGGAGCTGTTTTTT
CDR3 protein: CASSLSRGGELFF
J gene: TRBJ2-2
D gene: NA
clone size: NA
V gene: TRBV28

CDR3 DNA: TGTGCCAGCAGGGGACAGGGGGCATACACTGAAGCTTTCTTT
CDR3 protein: CASRGQGAYTEAFF
J gene: TRBJ1-1
D gene: TRBD1
clone size: once
V gene: TRBV28

CDR3 DNA: TGTGCCAGCAGCTTAACGGATGGGGCCGATTCACCCCTCCACTTT
CDR3 protein: CASSLTDGADSPLHF
J gene: TRBJ1-6
D gene: NA
clone size: once
V gene: TRBV7-3

CDR3 DNA: TGTTCCAGCAGTCACCTACCGTACAATGAGCAGTTCTTC
CDR3 protein: CSSSHLPYNEQFF
J gene: TRBJ2-1
D gene: NA
clone size: NA
V gene: TRBV7-9

CDR3 DNA: TGTGCCAGCAGTTTGCGTCAGGGCATGACTCAGCCCCAGCATTTT
CDR3 protein: CASSLRQGMTQPQHF
J gene: TRBJ1-5
D gene: NA
clone size: few
V gene: TRBV28

CDR3 DNA: TGCGCCAGCAGCCAAGATCAGGCGGGGGGGCTAACAGATACGCAGTATTTT
CDR3 protein: CASSQDQAGGLTDTQYF
J gene: TRBJ2-3
D gene: TRBD2
clone size: once
V gene: TRBV4-1

CDR3 DNA: TGTGCCAGCAGCCCCGAGGCAGCGGGGGGGAGAGATACGCAGTATTTT
CDR3 protein: CASSPEAAGGRDTQYF
J gene: TRBJ2-3
D gene: TRBD2
clone size: NA
V gene: TRBV7-3

CDR3 DNA: TGTGCCAGCAGCTTAGCGGGAGGTTGGGATGAGCAGTTCTTC
CDR3 protein: CASSLAGGWDEQFF
J gene: TRBJ2-1
D gene: NA
clone size: NA
V gene: TRBV7-2

CDR3 DNA: TGTGCCAGCAGTGAGGGACAGGGGGCAGTCTATGGCTACACCTTC
CDR3 protein: CASSEGQGAVYGYTF
J gene: TRBJ1-2
D gene: TRBD1
clone size: NA
V gene: TRBV2

CDR3 DNA: TGTGCCACCGTCCAGGGACAGGTGACTTACAATGAGCAGTTCTTC
CDR3 protein: CATVQGQVTYNEQFF
J gene: TRBJ2-1
D gene: TRBD1
clone size: NA
V gene: TRBV9

CDR3 DNA: TGTGCCAGCAGTTTAAAGGGGGCTGGAAACACCATATATTTT
CDR3 protein: CASSLKGAGNTIYF
J gene: TRBJ1-3
D gene: NA
clone size: NA
V gene: TRBV27

CDR3 DNA: TGTGCCAGCAGTGAGAATCAGGACAGGGCCATTCAGTACTTC
CDR3 protein: CASSENQDRAIQYF
J gene: TRBJ2-4
D gene: TRBD1
clone size: NA
V gene: TRBV6-1

CDR3 DNA: TGTGCCAGCAGATGGGGACAGGGTAATGAAAAACTGTTTTTT
CDR3 protein: CASRWGQGNEKLFF
J gene: TRBJ1-4
D gene: TRBD1
clone size: NA
V gene: TRBV27

CDR3 DNA: TGTGCCAGCAGTTTTGGGGGGGACCTCTCTGGAAACACCATATATTTT
CDR3 protein: CASSFGGDLSGNTIYF
J gene: TRBJ1-3
D gene: NA
clone size: NA
V gene: TRBV28

CDR3 DNA: TGTGCCAGTAGTATAACAGGGGGCCCTGCGTTAGAAAAACTGTTTTTT
CDR3 protein: CASSITGGPALEKLFF
J gene: TRBJ1-4
D gene: TRBD1
clone size: NA
V gene: TRBV19

CDR3 DNA: TGCAGCGTTGGGGACAGTTCGAACACCGGGGAGCTGTTTTTT
CDR3 protein: CSVGDSSNTGELFF
J gene: TRBJ2-2
D gene: TRBD1
clone size: NA
V gene: TRBV29-1

CDR3 DNA: TGTGCCAGCAGTTACTTAGACAGGGAGACTGAAGCTTTCTTT
CDR3 protein: CASSYLDRETEAFF
J gene: TRBJ1-1
D gene: TRBD1
clone size: NA
V gene: TRBV6-5

CDR3 DNA: TGCGCCAGCAGCCAACTAGCGGGATGGGAGCAGTACTTC
CDR3 protein: CASSQLAGWEQYF
J gene: TRBJ2-5
D gene: TRBD2
clone size: NA
V gene: TRBV4-1